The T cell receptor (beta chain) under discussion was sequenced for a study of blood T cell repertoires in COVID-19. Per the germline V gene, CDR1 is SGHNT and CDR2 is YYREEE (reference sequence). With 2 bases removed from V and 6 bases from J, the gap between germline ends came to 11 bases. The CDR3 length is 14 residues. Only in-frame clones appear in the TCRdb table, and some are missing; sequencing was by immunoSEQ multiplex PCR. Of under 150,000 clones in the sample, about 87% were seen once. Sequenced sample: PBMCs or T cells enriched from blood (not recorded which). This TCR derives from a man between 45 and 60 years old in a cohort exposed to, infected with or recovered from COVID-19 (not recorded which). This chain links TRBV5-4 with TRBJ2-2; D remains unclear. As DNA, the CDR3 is TGTGCCAGCAGCTTAGCCCCGGGTTCCGGGGAGCTGTTTTTT. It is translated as CASSLAPGSGELFF.